These T cell receptor beta chains were read from a single sample in a study of cytomegalovirus exposure and HLA in healthy donors. TCRdb's table, derived via immunoSEQ multiplex PCR, lists solely in-frame clones and lacks some. The sample holds under 95,000 clones. Sample: PBMCs. The receptors stem from a man aged 45-65 years in good health and CMV-seronegative. The CDR3 runs from the conserved cysteine through the conserved F or W. The D gene is left open where the match is weak.

V: TRBV4-3; D: TRBD2; length: 16; J: TRBJ2-3; CDR3: CASSPLGAGVTDTQYF; DNA: TGCGCCAGCAGCCCCTTGGGAGCGGGGGTTACAGATACGCAGTATTTT
V: TRBV4-3; D: NA; length: 16; J: TRBJ2-1; CDR3: CASSQYRDLGYNEQFF; DNA: TGCGCCAGCAGCCAATACAGGGATTTGGGCTACAATGAGCAGTTCTTC
V: TRBV9; D: TRBD1; length: 18; J: TRBJ2-6; CDR3: CASSVGTGDAAGANVLTF; DNA: TGTGCCAGCAGCGTAGGAACAGGGGACGCGGCCGGGGCCAACGTCCTGACTTTC
V: TRBV9; D: NA; length: 13; J: TRBJ2-3; CDR3: CASSSTNTDTQYF; DNA: TGTGCCAGCAGCTCCACTAACACAGATACGCAGTATTTT
V: TRBV6-6; D: NA; length: 13; J: TRBJ1-2; CDR3: CASSIEAAGGYTF; DNA: TGTGCCAGCAGTATAGAGGCAGCTGGGGGCTACACCTTC
V: TRBV19; D: TRBD1; length: 15; J: TRBJ2-1; CDR3: CASGTALSSYNEQFF; DNA: TGTGCCAGTGGGACAGCCCTGTCTTCCTACAATGAGCAGTTCTTC
V: TRBV28; D: TRBD1; length: 16; J: TRBJ1-6; CDR3: CASRSTYRGKNSPLHF; DNA: TGTGCCAGCAGATCTACTTACAGGGGAAAGAATTCACCCCTCCACTTT
V: TRBV28; D: NA; length: 15; J: TRBJ1-6; CDR3: CASSSRQGRVSPLHF; DNA: TGTGCCAGCAGTTCCCGGCAGGGGCGGGTGTCACCCCTCCACTTT
V: TRBV11-2; D: NA; length: 16; J: TRBJ2-2; CDR3: CASSDSPWTQGGELFF; DNA: TGTGCCAGCAGCGACTCTCCTTGGACCCAGGGCGGGGAGCTGTTTTTT
V: TRBV6-1; D: NA; length: 13; J: TRBJ1-1; CDR3: CASTAGAPTEAFF; DNA: TGTGCCAGCACGGCAGGGGCCCCCACTGAAGCTTTCTTT
V: TRBV28; D: NA; length: 13; J: TRBJ1-2; CDR3: CASSFNRQRGYTF; DNA: TGTGCCAGCAGTTTCAACCGACAGAGAGGCTACACCTTC
V: TRBV10-1; D: NA; length: 13; J: TRBJ1-2; CDR3: CASTQGWVYGYTF; DNA: TGCGCCAGCACGCAGGGGTGGGTCTATGGCTACACCTTC
V: TRBV10-3; D: NA; length: 15; J: TRBJ1-3; CDR3: CAISEGGDSGNTIYF; DNA: TGTGCCATCAGTGAGGGGGGGGACTCTGGAAACACCATATATTTT
V: TRBV5-1; D: TRBD2; length: 14; J: TRBJ2-7; CDR3: CASSLSGDSYEQYF; DNA: TGCGCCAGCAGCTTAAGCGGGGACTCCTACGAGCAGTACTTC
V: TRBV28; D: TRBD2; length: 13; J: TRBJ2-5; CDR3: CASISGLAGSQYF; DNA: TGTGCCAGCATTAGCGGACTAGCGGGTTCCCAGTACTTC
V: TRBV2; D: TRBD1; length: 12; J: TRBJ1-2; CDR3: CASMTGIYGYTF; DNA: TGTGCCAGTATGACAGGGATCTATGGCTACACCTTC
V: TRBV25-1; D: NA; length: 13; J: TRBJ1-5; CDR3: CASSDRINQPQHF; DNA: TGTGCCAGCAGTGACAGGATCAATCAGCCCCAGCATTTT
V: TRBV28; D: TRBD1; length: 14; J: TRBJ1-2; CDR3: CASSLADRARGYTF; DNA: TGTGCCAGCAGTTTGGCGGACAGGGCCCGGGGCTACACCTTC
V: TRBV2; D: NA; length: 12; J: TRBJ1-6; CDR3: CASLSGNSPLHF; DNA: TGTGCCAGTCTCTCCGGGAATTCACCCCTCCACTTT
V: TRBV6-5; D: NA; length: 15; J: TRBJ1-2; CDR3: CASSYGLGGAGGYTF; DNA: TGTGCCAGCAGTTACGGCCTCGGGGGGGCGGGTGGCTACACCTTC
V: TRBV18; D: NA; length: 16; J: TRBJ1-1; CDR3: CASSPTARGGKTEAFF; DNA: TGTGCCAGCTCACCGACGGCCCGAGGGGGAAAGACTGAAGCTTTCTTT
V: TRBV28; D: NA; length: 15; J: TRBJ1-2; CDR3: CASSLGAESNYGYTF; DNA: TGTGCCAGCAGTTTAGGGGCAGAATCCAACTATGGCTACACCTTC
V: TRBV6-5; D: NA; length: 13; J: TRBJ1-5; CDR3: CASSSQVNQPQHF; DNA: TGTGCCAGCAGTTCACAGGTCAATCAGCCCCAGCATTTT
V: TRBV9; D: TRBD1; length: 14; J: TRBJ1-1; CDR3: CASSPRQGFGEAFF; DNA: TGTGCCAGCAGCCCCCGACAGGGATTCGGTGAAGCTTTCTTT
V: TRBV29-1; D: NA; length: 11; J: TRBJ1-1; CDR3: CSVEAATRCLF; DNA: TGCAGCGTTGAAGCGGCAACCAGGTGCCTCTTT
V: TRBV5-1; D: NA; length: 15; J: TRBJ2-1; CDR3: CASSLGPGDYNEQFF; DNA: TGCGCCAGCAGCTTGGGACCGGGGGACTACAATGAGCAGTTCTTC
V: TRBV28; D: NA; length: 14; J: TRBJ2-3; CDR3: CASSSPGGRDTQYF; DNA: TGTGCCAGCAGTTCACCCGGGGGGCGGGATACGCAGTATTTT
V: TRBV18; D: TRBD1; length: 14; J: TRBJ2-7; CDR3: CASTPTGGGYEQYF; DNA: TGTGCCAGCACCCCGACAGGGGGCGGCTACGAGCAGTACTTC
V: TRBV10-3; D: TRBD2; length: 15; J: TRBJ2-1; CDR3: CATGVGGEAYNEQFF; DNA: TGTGCCACCGGGGTGGGAGGGGAGGCCTACAATGAGCAGTTCTTC
V: TRBV7-6; D: TRBD1; length: 13; J: TRBJ1-5; CDR3: CASSKGQEQPQHF; DNA: TGTGCCAGCAGCAAGGGACAGGAGCAGCCCCAGCATTTT
V: TRBV7-9; D: NA; length: 16; J: TRBJ1-2; CDR3: CASSLALAGDPYGYTF; DNA: TGTGCCAGCAGCTTAGCGCTAGCGGGGGACCCCTATGGCTACACCTTC
V: TRBV7-2; D: TRBD1; length: 16; J: TRBJ1-1; CDR3: CASSLEQGFGNTEAFF; DNA: TGTGCCAGCAGCTTAGAACAGGGGTTTGGGAACACTGAAGCTTTCTTT
V: TRBV27; D: TRBD1; length: 15; J: TRBJ1-6; CDR3: CASSTRTGASSPLHF; DNA: TGTGCCAGCAGTACTCGGACAGGGGCTAGTTCACCCCTCCACTTT
V: TRBV7-2; D: NA; length: 15; J: TRBJ1-2; CDR3: CASSLLPAGRAGYTF; DNA: TGTGCCAGCAGCTTATTGCCAGCCGGCAGGGCTGGCTACACCTTC
V: TRBV6-5; D: TRBD1; length: 15; J: TRBJ2-7; CDR3: CASSYSGTGGYEQYF; DNA: TGTGCCAGCAGTTACTCAGGGACAGGGGGCTACGAGCAGTACTTC
V: TRBV18; D: TRBD1; length: 14; J: TRBJ2-7; CDR3: CASSPWQGADEQYF; DNA: TGTGCCAGCTCACCTTGGCAGGGGGCCGACGAGCAGTACTTC
V: TRBV9; D: TRBD2; length: 17; J: TRBJ2-1; CDR3: CASSVDGGLAGGNEQFF; DNA: TGTGCCAGCAGCGTAGACGGGGGACTAGCGGGGGGAAATGAGCAGTTCTTC
V: TRBV6-6; D: NA; length: 12; J: TRBJ1-1; CDR3: CASSRDTSEAFF; DNA: TGTGCCAGCAGCAGGGACACCTCTGAAGCTTTCTTT
V: TRBV6-5; D: TRBD1; length: 16; J: TRBJ2-7; CDR3: CASSYSGTGGVYEQYF; DNA: TGTGCCAGCAGTTACTCGGGGACAGGGGGCGTCTACGAGCAGTACTTC
V: TRBV28; D: TRBD1; length: 14; J: TRBJ2-7; CDR3: CASTDGQGVYEQYF; DNA: TGTGCCAGCACTGATGGACAGGGCGTCTACGAGCAGTACTTC